The entry that follows covers one T cell receptor beta chain sequence. A single count supports this clone. There is no known antigen for this receptor. Base-call qualities are not available, and no considerably larger clone is one nucleotide away. Spanning cysteine to phenylalanine, the CDR3 consists of 13 amino acids. Only CDR3 DNA remains: 39 bases, in frame from the first base. CDR1 and CDR2 are drawn from the germline V gene: SGHTA, FQGNSA. The junction shows trimming of 2 bases on V and 2 bases on J, plus 7 bases between the germline ends. Healthy HIV-negative adults with no recently reported acute infections or vaccinations were included as donors. All donors were Caucasian adults living in Nashville, Tennessee, USA. Magnetic negative selection was used to enrich CD4+ T cells, after which naive cells were positively selected on CD45RA and the negative fraction became the memory subset. Blood was collected by leukapheresis, and PBMCs were isolated by Ficoll-Histopaque density gradient centrifugation and then cryopreserved in liquid nitrogen vapor phase. Purity and quantity of every magnetically sorted T cell population were checked by analytical flow cytometry. From each sorted fraction, genomic DNA was isolated and quantified by UV absorbance on a Nanodrop 2000c.

Using the deep immunoSEQ assay, multiplex PCR amplified TCR CDR3 regions from genomic DNA. Genomic DNA extracted from each cell subset was distributed evenly over all wells of several immunoSEQ 96-well plates, and each plate served as one replicate. Each replicate PCR for sorted subsets received about 200 ng genomic DNA, equal to 28,000 or so T cell genomes. Purified libraries were quantified with a Qubit 3.0 fluorometer, sized on a Bioanalyzer 2100, and re-quantified with the KAPA Library Quantification kit. Every immunoSEQ 96-well plate was sequenced on a separate single-read 150-cycle Illumina NextSeq 550 flow cell. In the authors' own workflow: Because the immunoSEQ output held only junctional sequences and lacked quality scores, the filtering could not match the filtering applied to full-length reads. To assign V/J genes and CDR3, sequences were annotated against IMGT germline references using PyIR, a Python wrapper for IgBLAST v1.9. Any read was removed if the V/J assignment was weak (E-value above 1e-6), the CDR3 was missing, or the read contained stop codons, out-of-frame junctions, or ambiguous translated residues. V3J clonotypes were defined by identical inferred V gene, J gene, and CDR3 amino acid sequence. Percentage overlap between repertoires was computed as shared unique clonotypes divided by the size of the smaller repertoire. Three approaches were used to assess repertoire richness: RTK rarefaction, the Chao1 estimator, and Recon v2.1 estimates of unobserved clonotypes. Generation probabilities were computed with OLGA for all TCRbeta clonotypes obtained by the gDNA method from a handful of donors. TCRdb stores this immuneACCESS table with in-frame sequences only. Part of the clones is absent; in the studies checked, under half of the shortfall reflects unresolved V genes, and no reason is known for the rest. Clone size and the V and J calls come from that table; the DNA yielded D and trimming. The sample yields approximately 1.1 million clones; about 80% were counted once. About 0.52% of the sample comes from the top ten.

This sample is drawn from a study of shared clonotypes between healthy human individuals (dated by TCRdb to 2018 to 2021). Notes on the research overall: The cohort comprised a couple of women and a few men aged 18 to 49 years. For each donor, CD4 naive and CD4 memory were each given three plates, CD8 naive was given two plates, and CD8 memory was given one plate. To estimate repertoire size and how much clonotypes are shared between individuals, the study performed deep sequencing of blood TCR repertoires from 4 to 6 healthy adults. To increase sequencing depth and limit assay-specific biases, TCR repertoire library preparation and sequencing were carried out by different laboratories using diverse techniques. Leukapheresis yielded between about 0.9 and 9.5 billion PBMCs per donor.

The study at large found these results: Naive subsets generally had larger estimated clonotype richness than memory subsets. Because the study included a small number of donors, the genetic and exposure-history diversity represented was limited. Sharing across four donors was observed for about 5% of naive CD4, about 4% of naive CD8, 2.3% of memory CD4, and about 0.4% of memory CD8 clonotypes. Even with the large sequencing depth, rarefaction of the sorted-subset datasets indicated that sequencing was incomplete. Sampling was limited to blood, and TCR repertoires in tissue likely differ from TCR repertoires in blood. Compared with non-shared clonotypes, the clonotypes found in all four sorted-subset donors had higher generation probabilities. Pairwise subsampling indicated that sequencing depth was expected to affect the degree of clonotype sharing among donors.

The chain is encoded by TRBV7-2 joined to TRBJ2-7, with a weak D call of TRBD1 (6 bases match). Sequences were obtained from memory CD4+ T cells from PBMCs. The sample's cell subset or site, from its label and the paper: CD45RA-negative fraction. This receptor was taken from a man between 18 and 29 years old in good health. Some clones in this sample may be carry-over from other donors' samples. The sequenced DNA is TGTGCCAGCAGCTTACACAGGGCCTACGAGCAGTACTTC. It is translated as CASSLHRAYEQYF.